This T cell receptor beta chain was profiled in a study of blood T cell repertoires in COVID-19. Germline V CDR1 and CDR2: SGDLS, YYNGEE. The ends lost 2 bases at V and 6 bases at J; junction bases unmatched: 6. The CDR3 has 15 amino acids. The table came from immunoSEQ multiplex PCR; TCRdb's copy has only in-frame clones and leaves some out. The sample carries under 200,000 clones, about 90% recorded once. This receptor was taken from a man aged 40-50 years with active or convalescent COVID-19. This chain joins TRBV9 and TRBJ2-5; TRBD1 aligns across 11 bases. The sequenced sample consisted of peripheral blood. Here the CDR3 reads CASSVEGQGEKTQYF. CDR3 sequence (DNA): TGTGCCAGCAGCGTTGAGGGACAGGGGGAAAAGACCCAGTACTTC.